This TCR beta chain was observed in a study of cytomegalovirus exposure and HLA in healthy donors. The protocol was immunoSEQ multiplex PCR, while the TCRdb copy is restricted to in-frame clones and leaves out a portion. The table has approximately 140,000 clones, less than 90% seen once. On this clone: Its antigen is still unknown.

Study-wide results and limits: Listed as cytomegalovirus-associated were more than 150 TCR beta chains.

Sequencing used PBMCs. This TCR was sampled from a man between 18 and 29 years old in good health and CMV-seronegative.

This chain's CDR3 is CASSYSRLGRGDIQYF. The CDR3 nucleotides read TGTGCCAGCAGTTACTCGAGGCTAGGAAGGGGTGACATTCAGTACTTC. V gene TRBV6-5 combines with J gene TRBJ2-4; tentative D call: TRBD1 (5 bases). The CDR3 contains 16 residues. V gave up 0 bases and J gave up 8 bases, with 17 bases separating them. Germline-derived CDR1 and CDR2 are MNHEY and SVGAGI.